This entry features one T cell receptor (beta chain) sequence. What this receptor recognizes is not known. No base quality information exists; no much larger clone differs at one position. This entry belongs to a study of Ad26.COV2.S vaccination and SARS-CoV-2 variants (dated by TCRdb to 2020 to 2022). For the study in its entirety: Vaccine-arm donors were drawn from COV1001, a multicentre, randomized, double-blind, placebo-controlled phase I-IIa trial of Ad26.COV2.S in healthy adults. Participants in the trial were split at random into five groups of five each, receiving low-dose or high-dose Ad26.COV2.S once or twice, or else placebo on both occasions. The TCR-sequenced set comprised around 30 samples: around 20 Ad26.COV2.S vaccine recipients, 5 placebo recipients and 8 SARS-CoV-2 convalescent individuals. Ad26.COV2.S was administered intramuscularly at a dose of 5x10^10 or 1x10^11 viral particles, either as one shot or as two shots given 56 days apart. Throughout the experiments and outcome assessment, investigators stayed blinded to trial group allocation. Sequencing of the TCRbeta repertoire served to evaluate the specificity and breadth of SARS-CoV-2-reactive T cell receptors following Ad26.COV2.S vaccination.

The treatment or condition label here, explained by the study, means: about 20 received Ad26.COV2.S at low or high dose, single or two shots; a few received placebo; per-sample allocation not given. For vaccine and placebo recipients, the sequenced repertoires came from samples collected on day 63 after the first injection. In Cohort 1b, roughly 25 adults aged 18-55 years were enrolled at a single site in Boston, USA, between 29 July and 7 August 2020. Ad26.COV2.S was a replication-incompetent adenovirus type 26 vector that expressed a prefusion-stabilized SARS-CoV-2 spike protein derived from the original Wuhan strain. What the authors observed across the whole study: Non-spike TCR breadth was comparable between vaccine and placebo recipients, consistent with the vaccine containing only spike. Ad26.COV2.S recipients had higher spike-specific TCR breadth than placebo recipients (P = 0.0014). It was noted by the authors that total T cell responses may have been underestimated by the TCR breadth and depth analyses. The study was not powered for comparison of responses between vaccine doses or regimens. After vaccination, spike-specific CD8+ and CD4+ T cell responses were reported to show substantial breadth.

The immunoSEQ Assay was used to sequence TCRbeta CDR3 regions. After extraction, genomic DNA underwent amplification by bias-controlled multiplex PCR, followed by high-throughput sequencing. In the paper's pipeline: Collapsing and filtering of sequences were performed to quantify the absolute abundance of each unique TCRbeta CDR3 region. T cell fraction was estimated by normalization of TCRbeta template counts to usable DNA, with usable DNA being measured through amplification of reference genes present in all nucleated cells. Repertoire TCRs were annotated as SARS-CoV-2-specific by exact matching of V gene, CDR3 amino acid sequence and J gene to a known reactive TCR set. The reference SARS-CoV-2 TCR set was obtained from MIRA and was filtered for enrichment in COVID-19-positive ImmuneCODE repertoires, whereby public or cross-reactive TCRs were removed. Using the MIRA antigens, annotated TCRs were further analysed by specific ORF or by position within an ORF. Breadth was defined as the number of annotated unique rearrangements divided by the total number of unique productive rearrangements, and depth was defined as the summed frequency of the annotated unique rearrangements. Two-sided Wilcoxon rank-sum tests were used to compare TCR breadth between groups. Not all clones reach the TCRdb copy of this immuneACCESS table, which keeps in-frame sequences only. Checked studies attribute under half of the gap to unresolved V genes and leave the rest unexplained. Clone size and V and J calls were adopted from that table, with D and trimming inferred from the DNA. The sample includes more than 400,000 clones, with 80% to 95% observed a single time. The ten largest account for about 4.5% of the sample.

Including the terminal cysteine and phenylalanine, the CDR3 comprises 14 residues. The sequence is cut down to CDR3 DNA, 42 bases in frame from base 1. CDR1 MNHEY and CDR2 SMNVEV were looked up in the germline V gene (reference sequence). Trimming takes 3 bases from V and 3 bases from J, and the germline ends sit 12 bases apart. Here the chain combines TRBV27 and TRBJ2-7, with no confidently assigned D gene. Here the sequenced sample was peripheral blood, taken in a trial of Ad26.COV2.S vaccine versus placebo. This receptor was identified in a person aged 18 to 59 who received the Ad26.COV2.S COVID-19 vaccine or a placebo. CDR3 protein: CASSFLPEGYEQYF. Read as DNA, the sequence is TGTGCCAGCAGTTTCCTTCCCGAAGGCTACGAGCAGTACTTC.